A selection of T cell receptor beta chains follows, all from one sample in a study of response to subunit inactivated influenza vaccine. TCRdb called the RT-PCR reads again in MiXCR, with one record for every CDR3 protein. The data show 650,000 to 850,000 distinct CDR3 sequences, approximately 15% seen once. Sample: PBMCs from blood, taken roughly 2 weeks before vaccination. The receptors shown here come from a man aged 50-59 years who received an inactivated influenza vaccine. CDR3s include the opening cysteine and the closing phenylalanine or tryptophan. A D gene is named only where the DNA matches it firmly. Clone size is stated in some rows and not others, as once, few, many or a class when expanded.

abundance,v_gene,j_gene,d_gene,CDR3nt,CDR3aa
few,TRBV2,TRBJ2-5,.,TGTGCCAGCAAGGAAGGGTCTAGCTATGTCCAAGAGACCCAGTACTTC,CASKEGSSYVQETQYF
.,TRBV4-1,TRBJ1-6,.,TGCGCCAGCAGCCAAGATGAGCGGGTTCGGTCACCCCTCCACTTT,CASSQDERVRSPLHF
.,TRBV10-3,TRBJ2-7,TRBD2,TGTGCCATCAGCGGGACTAGCGGGGGTCTCGACGAGCAGTACTTC,CAISGTSGGLDEQYF
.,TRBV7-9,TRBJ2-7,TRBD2,TGTGCCAGCAGCATCACTAGCGTGACCTACGAGCAGTACTTC,CASSITSVTYEQYF
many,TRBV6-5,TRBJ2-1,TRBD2,TGTGCCAGCAGTTACTCCGGGCTAGCGGGACGCTACAATGAGCAGTTCTTC,CASSYSGLAGRYNEQFF
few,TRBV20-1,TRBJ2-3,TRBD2,TGCAGTGCTAGGAGAAGGAGCGGGGGGGCCACAGATACGCAGTATTTT,CSARRRSGGATDTQYF
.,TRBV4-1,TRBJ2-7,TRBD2,TGCGCCAGCAGTCAGCGGTCGGGGGGTACCTACGAGCAGTACTTC,CASSQRSGGTYEQYF
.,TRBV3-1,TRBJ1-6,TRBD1,TGTGCCAGCAGCCAATACAGGGGTCAATCACCCCTCCACTTT,CASSQYRGQSPLHF
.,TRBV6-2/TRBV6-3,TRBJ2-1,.,TGTGCCAGCAACCTTCCTACTGCTGAGCAGTTCTTC,CASNLPTAEQFF
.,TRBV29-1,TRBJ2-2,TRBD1,TGCAGCGTTGAAGACTGGACAGGGGGCTCTGGGGAGCTGTTTTTT,CSVEDWTGGSGELFF
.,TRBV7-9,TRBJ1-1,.,TGTGCCAGCAGCTTTATACAGGTGCTGAACACTGAAGCTTTCTTT,CASSFIQVLNTEAFF
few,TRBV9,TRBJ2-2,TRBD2,TGTGCCTCCAGGGAGGGCACCGGGGAGCTGTTTTTT,CASREGTGELFF
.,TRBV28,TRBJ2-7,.,TGTGCCAGCAGTTTGTGGATTTACGAGCAGTACTTC,CASSLWIYEQYF
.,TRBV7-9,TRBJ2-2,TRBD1,TGTGCCAGCAGGTCGGGACAGGGTTCGGAATCCGGGGAGCTGTTTTTT,CASRSGQGSESGELFF
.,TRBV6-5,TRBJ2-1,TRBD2,TGTGCCAGCACTTCTGGACTAGCGGGAGTCGATGAGCAGTTCTTC,CASTSGLAGVDEQFF
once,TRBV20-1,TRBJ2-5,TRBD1,TGCAGTGCTAGACCCGCCGGGACAGGGAGAGAGACCCAGTACTTC,CSARPAGTGRETQYF
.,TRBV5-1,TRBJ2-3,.,TGCGCCAGCAGCTACGACCTAGCCTCCCCCACAGATACGCAGTATTTT,CASSYDLASPTDTQYF
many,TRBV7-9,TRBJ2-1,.,TGTGCCAGCAGCCACAGGACAGATTCCTACAATGAGCAGTTCTTC,CASSHRTDSYNEQFF
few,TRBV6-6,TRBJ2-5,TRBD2,TGTGCCAGCAGGAGCGGGAGCTTTGAGACCCAGTACTTC,CASRSGSFETQYF
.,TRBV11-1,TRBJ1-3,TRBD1,TGTGCCAGCAGTACGGGACAGGGTGTAACACGGGCTGGAAACACCATATATTTT,CASSTGQGVTRAGNTIYF
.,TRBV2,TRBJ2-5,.,TGTGCCAGTGGACTGTCACAAGAGACCCAGTACTTC,CASGLSQETQYF
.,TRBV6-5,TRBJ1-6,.,TGTGCCAGCAGTTATTTGTCGATCGGGCCCTGGGGAGGTAATTCACCCCTCCACTTT,CASSYLSIGPWGGNSPLHF
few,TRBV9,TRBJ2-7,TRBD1,TGTGCCAGCAGCGCCGGACAGGGTTTCACCTACGAGCAGTACTTC,CASSAGQGFTYEQYF
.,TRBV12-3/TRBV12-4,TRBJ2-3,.,TGTGCCAGCAATGTAGGGGGGGGGCCCGATACGCAGTATTTT,CASNVGGGPDTQYF
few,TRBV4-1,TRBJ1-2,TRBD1,TGCGCCAGCAGCCACCCTGTACAGGGGGCTTATGGCTACACCTTC,CASSHPVQGAYGYTF
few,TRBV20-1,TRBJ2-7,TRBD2,TGCAGTGCAAAGACTAGCGGGGGGACCTACGAGCAGTACTTC,CSAKTSGGTYEQYF
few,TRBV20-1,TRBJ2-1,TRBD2,TGCAGTGCCGTGTGGTCGGGTGGCGGGGGACTCTTC,CSAVWSGGGGLF
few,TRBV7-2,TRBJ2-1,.,TGTGCCAGCAGCTTAATGGGAGCAGACTACAATGAGCAGTTCTTC,CASSLMGADYNEQFF
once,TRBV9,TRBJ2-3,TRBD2,TGTGCCAGCAGCGTACGAAGCGGGGGGGCTTACACACCTCGGGATACGCAGTATTTT,CASSVRSGGAYTPRDTQYF
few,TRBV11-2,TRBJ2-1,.,TGTGCCAGCAGCTTAGATCGCGCAGGGAGAAATGAGCAGTTCTTC,CASSLDRAGRNEQFF
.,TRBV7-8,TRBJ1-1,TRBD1,TGTGCCAGCAGCCAAAGACAGGGGAGGGCTGAAGCTTTCTTT,CASSQRQGRAEAFF
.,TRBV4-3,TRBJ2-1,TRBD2,TGCGCCAGCAGCCGCGGATCGCTAGCGGGACACTACAATGAGCAGTTCTTC,CASSRGSLAGHYNEQFF
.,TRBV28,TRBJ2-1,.,TGTGCCAGCAGTTTGTTGAGGTACAATGAGCAGTTCTTC,CASSLLRYNEQFF
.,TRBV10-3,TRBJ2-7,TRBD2,TGTGCGGGTAAGCGGGAGGGTTCCTACGAGCAGTACTTC,CAGKREGSYEQYF
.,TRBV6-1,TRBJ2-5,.,TGTGCCAGCAGAGGGACCATCCAAGAGACCCAGTACTTC,CASRGTIQETQYF
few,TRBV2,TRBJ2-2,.,TGTGCCAGCAGGTACACCTCCGGGGAGCTGTTTTTT,CASRYTSGELFF
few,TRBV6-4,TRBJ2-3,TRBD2,TGTGCCAGCAGGGAAAGGACTAGCGGGAGCACAGATACGCAGTATTTT,CASRERTSGSTDTQYF
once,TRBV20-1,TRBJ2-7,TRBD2,TGCAGTGCTAGGGCTCTAGCGGGAGGTCTCCACGAGCAGTACTTC,CSARALAGGLHEQYF
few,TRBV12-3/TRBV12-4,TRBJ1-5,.,TGTGCCAGCAGTTTGTCAGTTATCAGGAGCAATCAGCCCCAGCATTTT,CASSLSVIRSNQPQHF
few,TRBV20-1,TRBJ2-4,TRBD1,TGCAGTGCTAGAGATGAGTCGACAGGGGTAAAAAACATTCAGTACTTC,CSARDESTGVKNIQYF
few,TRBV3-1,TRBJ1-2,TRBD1,TGTGCCAGCAGCCAAGGGGACAGCCTTTGGACCTTC,CASSQGDSLWTF
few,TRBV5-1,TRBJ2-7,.,TGCGCCAGCAGCTTGGAGACGGCCGATAAGTACTTC,CASSLETADKYF
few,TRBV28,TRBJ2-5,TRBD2,TGTGCCAGCAGTTTAGCGGGAGAGCTTCAAGAGACCCAGTACTTC,CASSLAGELQETQYF
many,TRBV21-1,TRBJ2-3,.,TGTGCCAGCAGCGGACCCCATGTAGCGGGGGGGCTTGAAGATACGCAGTATTTT,CASSGPHVAGGLEDTQYF
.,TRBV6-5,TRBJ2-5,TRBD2,TGTGCCAGCAGTTGGGGGACTAGCGGGAGGGAGACCCAGTACTTC,CASSWGTSGRETQYF
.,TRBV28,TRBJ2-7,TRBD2,TGTGCCAGCAGTTTATACCGGGGGGGGTCCGAGCAGTACTTC,CASSLYRGGSEQYF